These 27 T cell receptor beta chains came from one sample sequenced in a study of OX40 agonist ivuxolimab in advanced cancers. The table came from immunoSEQ multiplex PCR; TCRdb's copy has only in-frame clones and leaves some out. The table has about 35,000 clones, around 90% seen once. The sequences come from CD4+ or CD8+ T cells sorted from blood, collected in a trial of the OX40 agonist ivuxolimab. The source of these receptors is an adult with an advanced solid tumor such as melanoma, head and neck, liver or kidney cancer.

This chain links TRBV28 with TRBJ2-3; D is possibly TRBD2 (6 bases). Germline CDR1 and CDR2: MDHEN and SYDVKM. The CDR3 is made up of 14 amino acids. Between the trimmed V and J ends, which lost 3 bases and 2 bases, there was a span of 9 bases. CDR3 nucleotides: TGTGCCAGCAGTTTCGGCGGGGCCACAGATACGCAGTATTTT. As protein: CASSFGGATDTQYF.

This clone has just one count. The chain has TRBV27 and TRBJ2-7; the D is unclear. Trimming shortened V by 5 bases and J by 0 bases, and 8 bases separated the two germline ends. This CDR3 has 13 residues. The germline gives CDR1 MNHEY, CDR2 SMNVEV (reference sequence). CDR3 DNA sequence: TGTGCCAGCAGTCCAGGTTACTCCTACGAGCAGTACTTC. This encodes CASSPGYSYEQYF.

This chain links TRBV5-1 with TRBJ2-2; 10 nucleotides line up with TRBD1. Germline values: CDR1 SGHRS, CDR2 YFSETQ. V shed 0 bases, J shed 4 bases, and the junction held 9 bases outside the gene matches. The CDR3 loop spans 18 amino acids. The chain's CDR3 is CASSLGAGTGESTGELFF. The CDR3 region has the DNA TGCGCCAGCAGCTTGGGAGCCGGGACAGGGGAGAGCACCGGGGAGCTGTTTTTT. Supplemented by reference TRBV5-1 and TRBJ2-2, the full variable domain reads KAGVTQTPRYLIKTRGQQVTLSCSPISGHRSVSWYQQTPGQGLQFLFEYFSETQRNKGNFPGRFSGRQFSNSRSEMNVSTLELGDSALYLCASSLGAGTGESTGELFFGEGSRLTVL.

Worth noting for this clone: This sample includes further DNA sequences coding for the same CDR3. The rearrangement uses TRBV27 and TRBJ2-6; weak D call: TRBD2 (5 bases). Germline CDR1 is MNHEY and CDR2 is SMNVEV (reference sequence). Trimming left V 6 bases short and J 0 bases short, with 9 bases between. The CDR3 totals 15 residues. CDR3 amino acids: CASRVGSSGANVLTF. In nucleotides, the CDR3 is TGTGCCAGCAGAGTGGGGAGCTCTGGGGCCAACGTCCTGACTTTC.

This chain joins TRBV29-1 and TRBJ2-3, with D maybe TRBD1 (7 bases). Trimming pared 7 bases from V and 0 bases from J, leaving 26 bases between. CDR1 is SQVTM and CDR2 is ANQGSEA in the germline V gene. The CDR3 contains 18 residues. Written as DNA, the CDR3 is TGCAGCGGACCGCCGGGACAGACCTTGACTAGAAGCACAGATACGCAGTATTTT. Residues: CSGPPGQTLTRSTDTQYF.

The chain couples TRBV11-2 to TRBJ2-7, with a weak D call TRBD2 (6 bases). Trimming removed 0 bases at V and 3 bases at J, with 21 bases between. The germline V gene encodes CDR1 SGHAT and CDR2 FQNNGV. The CDR3 covers 18 residues. CDR3 protein: CASSLERPGELLLYEQYF. CDR3 DNA: TGTGCCAGCAGCTTAGAGAGGCCGGGAGAACTCCTTCTCTACGAGCAGTACTTC.

This clone has just a few counts. The CDR3 is CASSGDSGASDTQYF. CDR3 sequence (DNA): TGTGCCAGCAGCGGGGACAGTGGAGCCTCAGATACGCAGTATTTT. This chain connects TRBV6-4 to TRBJ2-3; the match to TRBD1 covers 7 bases. Losses at the gene ends were 6 bases for V and 4 bases for J; bases not matched to a gene: 10. The CDR3 loop spans 15 amino acids. Germline CDR1 and CDR2: MRHNA and SNTAGT.

The chain couples TRBV27 to TRBJ2-5; the D is unclear. The germline V gene has CDR1 MNHEY and CDR2 SMNVEV (reference sequence). With 0 bases removed from V and 7 bases from J, the gap between germline ends came to 9 bases. The CDR3 runs 13 residues. The CDR3 DNA reads TGTGCCAGCAGTTTATCTGTCGGTGGGACCCAGTACTTC. Its protein is CASSLSVGGTQYF.

In its sample, this clone was seen once. CDR3 DNA: TGTGCCTGGAGTGGGGCCCGGGCCGAGCAGTACTTC. This codes for CAWSGARAEQYF. The gene calls are TRBV30 and TRBJ2-7, with D uncertain. Germline V gene lookup returns CDR1 GTSNPN and CDR2 SVGIG (reference sequence). The CDR3 extends over 12 amino acids. Trimming took off 1 base at V and 6 bases at J, with 10 bases between the two ends.

V usage is TRBV9 and J usage is TRBJ1-4; 7 nucleotides align to TRBD1. The V gene end was trimmed by 0 bases and the J gene end by 2 bases; junction bases not matched to a gene: 1. In germline, CDR1 is SGDLS, CDR2 YYNGEE. This CDR3 region has 15 residues. The CDR3 coding sequence is TGTGCCAGCAGCGTAGAGGGACAGACTAATGAAAAACTGTTTTTT. This sequence encodes CASSVEGQTNEKLFF.

The CDR3 protein is CASREGALASYEQYF. Here the CDR3 DNA reads TGTGCCAGCAGGGAGGGGGCGCTAGCTTCCTACGAGCAGTACTTC. The chain recombines TRBV6-5 with TRBJ2-7, with TRBD1 as a possible D gene (7 bases). Germline CDR1 and CDR2: MNHEY and SVGAGI. With 6 bases removed from V and 1 base from J, the gap between germline ends came to 16 bases. The CDR3 totals 15 residues.

The V and J genes are TRBV28 and TRBJ1-6, with a possible D match to TRBD1 (6 bases). Trimming took off 6 bases at V and 5 bases at J, with 11 bases between the two ends. Germline V CDR1 and CDR2: MDHEN, SYDVKM. CDR3 length: 14 residues. CDR3 nucleotide sequence: TGTGCCAGCAGCCAGGGGAGGGATAATTCACCCCTCCACTTT. Its protein is CASSQGRDNSPLHF.

J is TRBJ2-7 and V is TRBV27; D is perhaps TRBD2 (6 bases). Germline loops: CDR1 MNHEY, CDR2 SMNVEV (reference sequence). The V gene lost 6 bases and the J gene lost 2 bases, with 20 bases spanning the gap. The CDR3 loop spans 16 amino acids. CDR3: CASRRETGVLPYEQYF. Here the CDR3 DNA reads TGTGCCAGCAGAAGAGAGACGGGAGTCCTTCCCTACGAGCAGTACTTC.

This clone is medium-sized in the sample. The rearrangement uses TRBV28 and TRBJ1-1; TRBD1 aligns across 9 bases. The CDR3 runs 15 residues. Trimming at V came to 6 bases and at J to 4 bases, leaving 9 bases not matched to a gene. Germline V gives CDR1 MDHEN, CDR2 SYDVKM. The CDR3 region has the DNA TGTGCCAGCAGCCTACCCCGGGACAGGGTCACTGAAGCTTTCTTT. It codes for CASSLPRDRVTEAFF.

The rearrangement joins TRBV21-1 to TRBJ2-2; the tabulated D call, TRBD2, remains unverified against the DNA. TRBV21-1 is an annotated pseudogene. The CDR3 sequence is 17 residues long. The chain's CDR3 is CASSKAGLAGVTGELFF. The CDR3 nucleotides are TGTGCCAGCAGCAAAGCGGGTCTAGCGGGAGTCACCGGGGAGCTGTTTTTT.

V is TRBV11-2 and J is TRBJ2-7; D ambiguous. Germline V gene lookup returns CDR1 SGHAT and CDR2 FQNNGV. The CDR3 consists of 18 residues. The V end was cut by 0 bases, the J end by 2 bases, with 20 bases between. The CDR3 region is CASSLDSGLVLGTYEQYF. In DNA form, the CDR3 reads TGTGCCAGCAGCTTAGATAGTGGGTTGGTTCTGGGTACCTACGAGCAGTACTTC.

The genes are TRBV7-9 and TRBJ2-4; the match to TRBD2 covers 11 bases. The CDR3 length is 16 residues. Germline V gene data show CDR1 as SEHNR and CDR2 as FQNEAQ (reference sequence). The J segment lost 6 bases and the V segment lost 4 bases, leaving 8 bases of the junction unmatched. The CDR3 is CASSSIAGGRGNIQYF. CDR3 nucleotide sequence: TGTGCCAGCAGCTCTATAGCGGGAGGGAGGGGAAACATTCAGTACTTC.

This clone has a single count. This chain joins TRBV5-1 and TRBJ2-3, with 8 bases identical to TRBD2. Germline CDR1 is SGHRS and CDR2 is YFSETQ. Germline trimming cut 1 base from V and 5 bases from J; bases unmatched to any gene: 12. CDR3 length equals 17 residues. CDR3 in DNA: TGCGCCAGCAGCTTGATAGGTAGCGGGGAGACGGGAGATACGCAGTATTTT. Its translation is CASSLIGSGETGDTQYF.

J is TRBJ2-7 and V is TRBV14, with D perhaps TRBD2 (6 bases). The V gene's germline CDR1 is SGHDN and CDR2 FVKESK. The CDR3 consists of 15 residues. Trimming took off 4 bases at V and 2 bases at J, with 15 bases between the two ends. In DNA form, the CDR3 reads TGTGCCAGCAGCCCCAGCGGGTCCTTACCCTACGAGCAGTACTTC. Amino acids: CASSPSGSLPYEQYF.

The chain employs TRBV19 and TRBJ1-5; 7 bases agree with TRBD1. The V gene end was trimmed by 6 bases and the J gene end by 2 bases; junction bases not matched to a gene: 1. The CDR3 consists of 13 residues. Germline CDR1 and CDR2: LNHDA and SQIVND (reference sequence). This CDR3 reads CASSGTGNQPQHF. In nucleotides, the CDR3 is TGTGCCAGTAGCGGGACAGGCAATCAGCCCCAGCATTTT.

This chain links TRBV4-1 with TRBJ1-1; 9 bases align to TRBD1. This CDR3 region has 14 residues. J lost 1 base, V lost 4 bases, and 1 base had no gene match. Germline loops: CDR1 MGHRA, CDR2 YSYEKL. In nucleotides, the CDR3 is TGCGCCAGCAGCCTGGGACAGGGGAACACTGAAGCTTTCTTT. Its protein is CASSLGQGNTEAFF.

V gene TRBV9 combines with J gene TRBJ2-3; D is unclear. The CDR3 runs to 12 residues. Germline assignment: CDR1 SGDLS and CDR2 YYNGEE. V was cut by 4 bases and J by 4 bases, with 7 bases left in between. CDR3 bases: TGTGCCAGCAGCAAAAGCTCAGATACGCAGTATTTT. Residues: CASSKSSDTQYF.

The chain carries TRBV27 and TRBJ2-2; no reliable D call. Trimming cost V 2 bases and J 3 bases, with 7 bases left between them. This CDR3 has 14 amino acids. The germline CDR1 and CDR2 sequences are MNHEY and SMNVEV (reference sequence). The CDR3 DNA is TGTGCCAGCAGTTTAGGCACCTACACCGGGGAGCTGTTTTTT. Translation gives CASSLGTYTGELFF.

This chain connects TRBV5-4 to TRBJ1-3; 9 bases line up with TRBD1. The CDR3 sequence is 15 residues long. Germline CDR1 SGHNT, CDR2 YYREEE (reference sequence). The ends lost 4 bases at V and 7 bases at J; junction bases unmatched: 9. The CDR3 here is CASSGPGQGGNTIYF. The CDR3 bases are TGTGCCAGCAGCGGACCGGGACAGGGAGGCAACACCATATATTTT.

The J gene is TRBJ2-5, the V gene TRBV7-8, with unresolved D. The J call may be incorrect, as the DNA end agrees better with TRBJ2-7. The CDR3 covers 12 residues. Germline assignment: CDR1 SGHVS and CDR2 FQNEAQ. In nucleotides, the CDR3 is TGTGCCTCGCACAGCATCTCCTACGAGCAGTACTTC. It is translated as CASHSISYEQYF.

The chain recombines TRBV4-1 with TRBJ2-6; maybe TRBD2 (6 bases). The germline V gene encodes CDR1 MGHRA and CDR2 YSYEKL. The V end was cut by 6 bases, the J end by 1 base, with 10 bases between. There are 15 residues in the CDR3. The CDR3 DNA is TGCGCCAGCAGTATCGGGACTTCTGGGGCCAACGTCCTGACTTTC. Translation gives CASSIGTSGANVLTF.

This chain connects TRBV6-6 to TRBJ2-5; TRBD1 agrees at 9 bases. The DNA end is a closer match to TRBJ2-7, so the J assignment may be wrong. Germline V gene sequence: CDR1 MNHNY, CDR2 SVGAGI (reference sequence). The CDR3 sequence is 15 residues long. The CDR3 DNA follows: TGTGCCAGCAGTTACTCGGAGGGACAGGGTAACGAGCAGTACTTC. Translating gives CASSYSEGQGNEQYF.